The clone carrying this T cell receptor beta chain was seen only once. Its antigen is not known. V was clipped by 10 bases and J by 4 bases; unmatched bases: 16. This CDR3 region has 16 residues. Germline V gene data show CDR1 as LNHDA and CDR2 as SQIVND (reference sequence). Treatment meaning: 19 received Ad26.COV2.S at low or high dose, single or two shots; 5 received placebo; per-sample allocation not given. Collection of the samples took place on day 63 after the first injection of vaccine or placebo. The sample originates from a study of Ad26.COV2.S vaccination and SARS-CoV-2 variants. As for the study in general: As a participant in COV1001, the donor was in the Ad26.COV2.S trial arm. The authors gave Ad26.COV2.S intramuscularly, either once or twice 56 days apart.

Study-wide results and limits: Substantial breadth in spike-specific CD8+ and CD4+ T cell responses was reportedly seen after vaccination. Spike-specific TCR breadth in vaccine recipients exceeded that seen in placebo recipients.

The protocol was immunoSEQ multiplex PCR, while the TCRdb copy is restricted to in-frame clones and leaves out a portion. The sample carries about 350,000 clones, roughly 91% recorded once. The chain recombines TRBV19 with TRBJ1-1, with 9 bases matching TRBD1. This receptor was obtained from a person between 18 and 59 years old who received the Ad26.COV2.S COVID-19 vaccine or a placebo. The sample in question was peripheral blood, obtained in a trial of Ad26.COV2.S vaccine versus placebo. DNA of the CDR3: TGTGCCACCCTGACTCCCGGGACAGGGTTCAGCACTGAAGCTTTCTTT. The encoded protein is CATLTPGTGFSTEAFF.